What follows are 30 T cell receptor beta chains derived from one specimen sequenced in a study of early T cells in non-severe SARS-CoV-2 infection. TCRdb reprocessed the 5' RACE reads via MiXCR and lists one record per CDR3 protein. Of roughly 80,000 distinct CDR3 sequences in the sample, roughly a sixth are singletons; the top ten hold roughly an eighth. Sequencing input: whole blood. These TCRs come from an adult who was a healthcare worker with PCR-confirmed SARS-CoV-2 infection or an uninfected control (not recorded which).

Only a few counts were recorded for this clonotype. The CDR3 DNA follows: TGTGCCAGCAGCTTAGGGTTGGGCAGAAACTCTGGAAACACCATATATTTT. Amino acid sequence: CASSLGLGRNSGNTIYF. The chain employs TRBV7-8 and TRBJ1-3; D is ambiguous. The CDR3 length is 17 residues. Germline V gene data show CDR1 as SGHVS and CDR2 as FQNEAQ. With 1 base removed from V and 0 bases from J, the gap between germline ends came to 13 bases.

This clonotype has a handful of counts. The chain uses TRBV6-1 and TRBJ1-2; D is unclear. The CDR3 loop spans 10 amino acids. Per germline, CDR1 MNHNS and CDR2 SASEGT. Between the trimmed V and J ends, which lost 2 bases and 6 bases, there was a span of 1 base. The CDR3 sequence is CASSEHGYTF. The DNA of the CDR3 is TGTGCCAGCAGTGAACATGGCTACACCTTC.

The V and J genes are TRBV6-6 and TRBJ2-5, with D perhaps TRBD1 (6 bases). V was clipped by 1 base and J by 7 bases, with 16 bases between them. The germline gives CDR1 MNHNY, CDR2 SVGAGI (reference sequence). This CDR3 has 15 amino acids. CDR3 in DNA: TGTGCCAGCAGTTACTGGACTCTCCAAGGGGGGACCCAGTACTTC. It translates to CASSYWTLQGGTQYF.

The CDR3 coding sequence is TGTGCCAGCAGCGCCCGGACAGCTACTGAAGCTTTCTTT. Its protein is CASSARTATEAFF. This chain connects TRBV3-1 to TRBJ1-1; D might be TRBD1 (6 bases). Germline V CDR1 and CDR2: LGHDT, YNNKEL (reference sequence). The CDR3 consists of 13 residues. The V gene lost 5 bases and the J gene lost 5 bases, with 12 bases spanning the gap.

V is TRBV20-1 and J is TRBJ2-7; no reliable D call. This CDR3 is 11 amino acids long. Germline assignment: CDR1 DFQATT and CDR2 SNEGSKA (reference sequence). The germline V and J ends were trimmed by 3 bases and 6 bases, with 9 bases remaining between them. The DNA of the CDR3 is TGCAGTGCTAGTGGTCCCCTCGAGCAGTACTTC. It yields the protein CSASGPLEQYF.

This clonotype was counted a few times. The rearrangement links TRBV5-1 to TRBJ2-1; a possible D gene is TRBD1 (5 bases). This CDR3 contains 15 residues. V lost 2 bases to trimming and J lost 12 bases, with 21 bases between them. CDR1 is SGHRS, CDR2 YFSETQ, per germline. The CDR3 bases are TGCGCCAGCAGCTTCGTCAGGGCTTACCAAGATCCGCAGTTCTTC. Translated, it gives CASSFVRAYQDPQFF.

The chain's CDR3 is CASSYSPSGNYEQFF. For the CDR3, the DNA is TGTGCCAGCAGTTACTCGCCTAGCGGTAATTATGAGCAGTTCTTC. The chain is built from TRBV6-5 and TRBJ2-1, with 7 bases identical to TRBD2. J gave up 8 bases and V 0 bases, and 7 bases lay outside the gene matches. The CDR3 spans 15 residues. Germline CDR1 is MNHEY and CDR2 is SVGAGI.

This clonotype showed up just a few times. The rearrangement uses TRBV18 and TRBJ2-3; no reliable D call. Per the germline V gene, CDR1 is KGHSH and CDR2 is LQKENI. CDR3 size: 16 residues. V was shortened by 2 bases and J by 2 bases, with 14 bases between the two germline ends. In DNA, the CDR3 is TGTGCCAGCTCACCAGGCTACTCCTTTGACACAGATACGCAGTATTTT. Translation gives CASSPGYSFDTDTQYF.

Many counts were recorded for this clonotype. In DNA form, the CDR3 reads TGTGCCAGCAGCTTAGATTTCGGGTCCTACAATGAGCAGTTCTTC. This gives the protein CASSLDFGSYNEQFF. This chain joins TRBV6-5 and TRBJ2-1; D is uncertain. V gave up 6 bases and J gave up 1 base, with 13 bases separating them. Germline V gene lookup returns CDR1 MNHEY and CDR2 SVGAGI. This CDR3 has 15 residues.

This clonotype was recorded a few times. This chain links TRBV29-1 with TRBJ2-3, with 10 bases that match TRBD2. Germline V lookup: CDR1 SQVTM, CDR2 ANQGSEA. This CDR3 is 13 amino acids long. Trimming at V came to 6 bases and at J to 6 bases, leaving 6 bases not matched to a gene. CDR3 nucleotide sequence: TGCAGCGTGGAGCGGGGGGGCCTTGATACGCAGTATTTT. Its translation is CSVERGGLDTQYF.

The V call is TRBV2, the J call TRBJ2-2; perhaps TRBD2 as D (5 bases). CDR3 size: 15 residues. The V end was cut by 7 bases, the J end by 6 bases, with 18 bases between. The germline V gene encodes CDR1 SNHLY and CDR2 FYNNEI. CDR3 protein: CASTPLRVVAGELFF. Written as DNA, the CDR3 is TGTGCCAGCACCCCCCTGCGGGTGGTCGCCGGGGAGCTGTTTTTT. Full variable domain (missing parts from reference TRBV2 and TRBJ2-2): EPEVTQTPSHQVTQMGQEVILRCVPISNHLYFYWYRQILGQKVEFLVSFYNNEISEKSEIFDDQFSVERPDGSNFTLKIRSTKLEDSAMYFCASTPLRVVAGELFFGEGSRLTVL.

J is TRBJ2-1 and V is TRBV3-1; D is ambiguous. The CDR3 totals 14 residues. Germline lookup yields CDR1 LGHDT and CDR2 YNNKEL (reference sequence). The ends were cut back, 2 bases at V and 4 bases at J, with 9 bases in the middle. CDR3 DNA sequence: TGTGCCAGCAGCCAATACGGTCTTTACAATGAGCAGTTCTTC. Amino acids: CASSQYGLYNEQFF.

The chain is built from TRBV5-6 and TRBJ2-1, with 12 bases that match TRBD2. There are 16 residues in the CDR3. The V gene end was trimmed by 4 bases and the J gene end by 3 bases; junction bases not matched to a gene: 5. Per the germline V gene, CDR1 is SGHDT and CDR2 is YYEEEE. CDR3: CASSLGLAGNYNEQFF. In DNA form, the CDR3 reads TGTGCCAGCAGCCTAGGACTAGCGGGAAACTACAATGAGCAGTTCTTC.

The CDR3 is CASSLQDRGAPQHF. The CDR3 nucleotides are TGTGCCAGCAGTTTACAGGACAGGGGAGCGCCCCAGCATTTT. The V and J genes are TRBV12-3 or TRBV12-4 and TRBJ1-5; 9 nucleotides align to TRBD1. The CDR3 consists of 14 residues. The ends lost 2 bases at V and 9 bases at J; junction bases unmatched: 5.

The rearrangement joins TRBV13 to TRBJ2-3; D not resolved. Germline lookup yields CDR1 PRHDT and CDR2 FYEKMQ (reference sequence). The CDR3 is 13 residues long. The V end lost 2 bases, the J end lost 11 bases, and 14 bases lay between the germline ends. CDR3 DNA: TGTGCCAGCAGCTTATTGCGTGTTGGGGAGCAGTATTTT. Its translation: CASSLLRVGEQYF.

This chain joins TRBV28 and TRBJ2-4; TRBD1 matches at 7 bases. The CDR3 has 12 residues. Germline CDR1 MDHEN, CDR2 SYDVKM. V was clipped by 7 bases and J by 8 bases; unmatched bases: 5. The CDR3 loop reads CASTHDRDIQYF. The DNA for the CDR3 is TGTGCCAGCACCCACGACAGGGACATTCAGTACTTC.

Relative to its sample, this clonotype is medium-sized. The V gene is TRBV29-1, the J gene TRBJ1-2, with D maybe TRBD1 (5 bases). Germline V CDR1 and CDR2: SQVTM, ANQGSEA. This CDR3 is built from 14 residues. Trimming removed 4 bases from V and 4 bases from J, with 16 bases in between. The CDR3 DNA reads as TGCAGCGTTGCCACCCCGGCAGGGTTCTATGGCTACACCTTC. Protein: CSVATPAGFYGYTF.

The chain joins TRBV2 to TRBJ2-7; the D gene is possibly TRBD2 (6 bases). Germline loops: CDR1 SNHLY, CDR2 FYNNEI. Trimming removed 7 bases at V and 6 bases at J, with 16 bases between. This CDR3 contains 13 residues. The DNA for the CDR3 is TGTGCCAGCAAGGTGGCGGGATTCGGCGAGCAGTACTTC. It codes for CASKVAGFGEQYF.

The chain uses TRBV2 and TRBJ2-5; D unresolved. CDR3 length: 13 amino acids. Deletions cut 3 bases from V and 3 bases from J, with 8 bases between. The germline gives CDR1 SNHLY, CDR2 FYNNEI. Here the CDR3 reads CASSDRMEETQYF. CDR3 DNA: TGTGCCAGCAGTGACAGAATGGAAGAGACCCAGTACTTC.

Comments on this clonotype: Germline is not matched at one junction end, which may reflect a read error. J is TRBJ2-1 and V is TRBV7-9; D is ambiguous. Germline CDR1 and CDR2: SEHNR and FQNEAQ (reference sequence). This CDR3 is built from 14 residues. The CDR3 coding sequence is TGTGCCAGCAGCTTAGTGGCAGCAAACAATGAGCAGCTCTTC. It codes for CASSLVAANNEQLF.

This clonotype came up many times. This sequence joins TRBV29-1 and TRBJ2-6; D possibly corresponds to TRBD1 (6 bases). Germline V gene sequence: CDR1 SQVTM, CDR2 ANQGSEA. CDR3 length equals 14 residues. Trimming left V 6 bases short and J 0 bases short, with 9 bases between. The CDR3 DNA reads TGCAGCGTCGTGGGACACTCTGGGGCCAACGTCCTGACTTTC. Its translation: CSVVGHSGANVLTF.

This clonotype was seen at least ten times. The CDR3 coding sequence is TGTGCCAGCAGCTTAGAAGTTAGCTATGGCTACACCTTC. Amino acids: CASSLEVSYGYTF. The chain recombines TRBV11-2 with TRBJ1-2; D gene ambiguous. The CDR3 contains 13 residues. In germline, CDR1 is SGHAT, CDR2 FQNNGV. Trimming shortened V by 0 bases and J by 4 bases, and 6 bases separated the two germline ends. The full variable domain, in which reference TRBV11-2 and TRBJ1-2 provide the parts outside the CDR3, is EAGVAQSPRYKIIEKRQSVAFWCNPISGHATLYWYQQILGQGPKLLIQFQNNGVVDDSQLPKDRFSAERLKGVDSTLKIQPAKLEDSAVYLCASSLEVSYGYTFGSGTRLTVV.

The chain links TRBV29-1 to TRBJ2-5, with D unclear. In germline, CDR1 is SQVTM, CDR2 ANQGSEA. CDR3 length: 11 residues. Trimming shortened V by 7 bases and J by 2 bases, and 8 bases separated the two germline ends. This CDR3 is CSASRQETQYF. CDR3 sequence (DNA): TGCAGCGCTAGTCGACAAGAGACCCAGTACTTC.

This clonotype was detected only a few times. The chain links TRBV11-2 to TRBJ2-7; 8 bases are shared with TRBD1. Trimming took 2 bases from V and 0 from J; bases not matched to a gene: 3. CDR1 and CDR2 from the germline V gene are SGHAT and FQNNGV. The CDR3 loop spans 15 amino acids. The CDR3 DNA reads TGTGCCAGCAGCTTACCCGGGACAGGCTCCTACGAGCAGTACTTC. This encodes CASSLPGTGSYEQYF.

This clonotype turned up a few times. This sequence joins TRBV28 and TRBJ2-7; the D is unclear. This CDR3 is built from 14 residues. Trimming cost V 2 bases and J 4 bases, with 12 bases left between them. Germline V gene sequence: CDR1 MDHEN, CDR2 SYDVKM. The CDR3 loop reads CASSLESPYYEQYF. The CDR3 nucleotides are TGTGCCAGCAGTTTAGAATCTCCTTATTACGAGCAGTACTTC.

This clonotype has a handful of counts. The J gene is TRBJ2-1, the V gene TRBV6-5, with 13 nucleotides matching TRBD2. From germline, CDR1 is MNHEY and CDR2 SVGAGI. V gave up 1 base and J gave up 4 bases; unmatched junction bases: 4. The CDR3 is 17 residues long. The CDR3 DNA follows: TGTGCCAGCAGTTACTTGGGACTAGCGGGATCATACAATGAGCAGTTCTTC. This codes for CASSYLGLAGSYNEQFF.

This clonotype appeared a few times. This chain's CDR3 is CASTAGTVTGELFF. DNA of the CDR3: TGTGCCAGTACGGCGGGGACAGTCACCGGGGAGCTGTTTTTT. The chain links TRBV19 to TRBJ2-2; maybe TRBD1 (7 bases). The CDR3 is made up of 14 amino acids. The germline V and J ends were trimmed by 7 bases and 4 bases, with 13 bases remaining between them. Germline V gene lookup returns CDR1 LNHDA and CDR2 SQIVND (reference sequence).

The CDR3 spells CASSLAAWGTDTQYF. The DNA of the CDR3 is TGTGCCAGCAGCTTAGCGGCCTGGGGAACAGATACGCAGTATTTT. The rearrangement links TRBV11-3 to TRBJ2-3; no clear D. There are 15 residues in the CDR3. Between the trimmed V and J ends, which lost 1 base and 3 bases, there was a span of 11 bases. CDR1 SGHNT and CDR2 YENEEA come from the germline V gene. Combining the CDR3 with reference TRBV11-3 and TRBJ2-3 gives the whole variable domain EAGVVQSPRYKIIEKKQPVAFWCNPISGHNTLYWYLQNLGQGPELLIRYENEEAVDDSQLPKDRFSAERLKGVDSTLKIQPAELGDSAVYLCASSLAAWGTDTQYFGPGTRLTVL.

This sequence joins TRBV7-9 and TRBJ1-1; no definite D call. This CDR3 region has 14 residues. Germline V gene lookup returns CDR1 SEHNR and CDR2 FQNEAQ (reference sequence). V lost 5 bases and J 1 base, leaving 11 bases between the germline ends. CDR3 sequence reads: CASSPAKGNTEAFF. DNA of the CDR3: TGTGCCAGCAGCCCCGCCAAGGGGAACACTGAAGCTTTCTTT.

This clonotype was seen many times. CDR3 bases: TGCGCCAGCAGCCAAGATGACGGGCTGCCCCAGCATTTT. This gives the protein CASSQDDGLPQHF. The genes are TRBV4-3 and TRBJ1-5, with unresolved D. There are 13 residues in the CDR3. From germline, CDR1 is LGHNA and CDR2 YSLEER. Between the trimmed V and J ends, which lost 0 bases and 9 bases, there was a span of 9 bases.